One and the same sample provided the 7 T cell receptor beta chains below, sequenced in a study of identifying expanded T cells in peripheral blood. Assay used: immunoSEQ multiplex PCR; TCRdb lists only in-frame clones, some missing. The sample yields 75,000 to 95,000 clones, 85% to 90% seen once. Input material: blood. The receptors originated from a person aged 18 to 75 in good health.

In nucleotides, the CDR3 is TGTGCCTGGATCACTGGTTTAGGGATTGGCTTCCACACTGAAGCTTTCTTT. This sequence encodes CAWITGLGIGFHTEAFF. V gene TRBV30 combines with J gene TRBJ1-1, with D hard to call. The germline CDR1 and CDR2 sequences are GTSNPN and SVGIG (reference sequence). V lost 4 bases and J 3 bases, leaving 24 bases between the germline ends. This CDR3 is 17 amino acids long.

J is TRBJ1-1 and V is TRBV18; D ambiguous. The CDR3 runs to 11 residues. CDR1 and CDR2 from the germline V gene are KGHSH and LQKENI. V lost 5 bases to trimming and J lost 8 bases, with 9 bases between them. The CDR3 here is CASSIGTEAFF. The CDR3 DNA reads as TGTGCCAGCTCAATCGGAACAGAAGCTTTCTTT.

The chain is built from TRBV2 and TRBJ2-3; D is possibly TRBD2 (5 bases). The CDR3 has 12 amino acids. Per germline, CDR1 SNHLY and CDR2 FYNNEI. V lost 7 bases, J lost 2 bases, and 7 bases lay in between. The CDR3: CASTADTDTQYF. CDR3 DNA sequence: TGTGCCAGCACAGCGGACACAGATACGCAGTATTTT.

The rearrangement joins TRBV5-1 to TRBJ2-1, with TRBD2 matching over 10 bases. V gave up 0 bases and J gave up 4 bases; unmatched junction bases: 4. Germline V CDR1 and CDR2: SGHRS, YFSETQ. The CDR3 loop spans 16 amino acids. CDR3: CASSLARTSGYNEQFF. The DNA for the CDR3 is TGCGCCAGCAGCTTGGCCCGGACTAGCGGTTACAATGAGCAGTTCTTC.

As DNA, the CDR3 is TGTGCCAGTAGTAATCGGGAAGGGGTGTGGACTGAAGCTTTCTTT. Translated: CASSNREGVWTEAFF. The V gene is TRBV19, the J gene TRBJ1-1; maybe TRBD1 (5 bases). V dropped 4 bases and J dropped 5 bases, with 17 bases sitting between them. The CDR3 consists of 15 residues. Germline CDR1 LNHDA, CDR2 SQIVND (reference sequence).

The chain combines TRBV4-1 with TRBJ1-5; D is undetermined. CDR3 length equals 15 residues. Germline V gene data show CDR1 as MGHRA and CDR2 as YSYEKL. V lost 4 bases, J lost 3 bases, and 13 bases lay in between. In nucleotides, the CDR3 is TGCGCCAGCAGCCTCGAGGTCCGGTACAATCAGCCCCAGCATTTT. This sequence encodes CASSLEVRYNQPQHF.

The CDR3 spells CASSSTYRASATGELFF. The CDR3 DNA reads TGTGCCAGCAGCTCCACTTACCGGGCCTCGGCCACCGGGGAGCTGTTTTTT. The J gene is TRBJ2-2, the V gene TRBV9; no firm D call. CDR3 length: 17 residues. V was shortened by 4 bases and J by 4 bases, with 20 bases between the two germline ends. Germline V gives CDR1 SGDLS, CDR2 YYNGEE.